This T cell receptor beta chain was recorded in a study of blood T cells in healthy people across ages. This clonotype was counted between two and nine times. Germline V lookup: CDR1 KGHDR, CDR2 SFDVKD. Trimming removed 10 bases at V and 6 bases at J, with 17 bases between. The CDR3 length is 14 residues. Primed by a sample-barcoded 5' primer and a J-beta primer mix, a second PCR proceeded for roughly 6 to 12 cycles. TCRdb independently ran MiXCR on the 5' RACE reads; one entry per CDR3 protein. In the table there are hundreds of thousands of distinct CDR3 sequences, more than 25% of which are singletons.

The genes are TRBV24-1 and TRBJ2-2, with D possibly TRBD1 on 5 matching bases. Sequenced material: blood. This clonotype was obtained from an elderly woman in good health. CDR3: CATTPDTESGELFF. In DNA, the CDR3 is TGTGCCACGACACCGGACACGGAGTCCGGGGAGCTGTTTTTT.